This TCR beta chain was captured in a study of response to subunit inactivated influenza vaccine. At least ten counts were recorded for this clonotype. TCRdb passed the RT-PCR reads through MiXCR, listing each CDR3 protein once. The repertoire holds about 480,000 distinct CDR3 sequences, with over 10% as singletons. CDR3 length: 15 amino acids. V was pared by 2 bases and J by 0 bases, with 9 bases between. Germline V gives CDR1 MNHNS, CDR2 SASEGT. The chain carries TRBV6-1 and TRBJ2-3; D is possibly TRBD2 (6 bases). The TCR originated in a man aged 50 to 60 who received an inactivated influenza vaccine. The sample here was PBMCs from blood, taken 40 to 50 days after vaccination. The chain's CDR3 is CASSELALSTDTQYF. The DNA of the CDR3 is TGTGCCAGCAGTGAACTAGCGCTTAGCACAGATACGCAGTATTTT.